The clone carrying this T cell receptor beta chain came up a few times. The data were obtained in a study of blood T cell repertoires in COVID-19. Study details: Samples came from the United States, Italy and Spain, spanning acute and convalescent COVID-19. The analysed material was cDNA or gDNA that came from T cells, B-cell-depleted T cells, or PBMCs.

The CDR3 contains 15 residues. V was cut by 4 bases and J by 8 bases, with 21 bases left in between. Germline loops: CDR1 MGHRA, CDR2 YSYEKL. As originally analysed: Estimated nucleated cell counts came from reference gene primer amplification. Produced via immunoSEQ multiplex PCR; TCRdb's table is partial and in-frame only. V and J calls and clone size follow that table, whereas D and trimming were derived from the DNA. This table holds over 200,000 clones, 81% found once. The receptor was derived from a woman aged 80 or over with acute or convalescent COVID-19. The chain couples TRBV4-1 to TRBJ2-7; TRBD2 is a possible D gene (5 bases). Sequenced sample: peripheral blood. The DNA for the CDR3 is TGCGCCAGCAGCCCCTCAAACCTTGGAGGAGTACAGCAGTACTTC. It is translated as CASSPSNLGGVQQYF.